This T cell receptor beta chain was identified in a study of beta chain features in type 1 diabetes. This CDR3 comprises 13 residues. V lost 4 bases and J lost 0, with 6 bases in between. The germline V gene has CDR1 SGHDN and CDR2 FVKESK. All of the isolated RNA was reverse transcribed, so expressed TCRB transcripts were sequenced. Clones were sequenced by immunoSEQ multiplex PCR, and TCRdb holds only the in-frame ones, with some missing. The sample gives nearly 250,000 clones, over 12% of which show up once; about 0.026% is in the top ten. The V call is TRBV14, the J call TRBJ1-1, with unresolved D. This clonotype was sampled from a woman aged 40 to 50 in good health. Sequencing input: naive CD4+ T cells from blood. As DNA, the CDR3 is TGTGCCAGCAGCCCCTCGTTGAACACTGAAGCTTTCTTT. This codes for CASSPSLNTEAFF.